This TCR beta chain originates from a study of spatial heterogeneity in lung cancer. V was trimmed by 0 bases and J by 2 bases, leaving 9 bases between them. The CDR3 runs 15 residues. Germline CDR1 LGHNA, CDR2 YSLEER. Broader study findings: Expanded tumor TCRs that were ubiquitous appeared in blood more at resection than follow-up.

This clonotype has more than one count but fewer than ten. Its specificity is unknown. Documented time point: blood at routine non-recurrence follow-up after resection. TCRdb fed the 5' RACE reads into MiXCR, producing one record per CDR3 protein. In the table there are 25,000 to 35,000 distinct CDR3 sequences, 10% of which are singletons. The origin of this receptor is a female donor with early-stage non-small cell lung cancer. The source was PBMCs, collected at follow-up. The rearrangement uses TRBV4-3 and TRBJ2-3; D gene ambiguous. Here the CDR3 DNA reads TGCGCCAGCAGCCAAGAGTCGGCACACACAGATACGCAGTATTTT. This sequence encodes CASSQESAHTDTQYF.